The source of this T cell receptor (beta chain) is a study of T cell changes during pregnancy in multiple sclerosis. This table comes from immunoSEQ multiplex PCR, and its TCRdb copy is limited to in-frame clones, with some not included. The data contain approximately 44,000 clones, about 90% of them singletons. The germline V gene has CDR1 SGDLS and CDR2 YYNGEE. This CDR3 is built from 17 residues. V lost 0 bases to trimming and J lost 4 bases, with 18 bases between them. The TCR originated in a female donor with multiple sclerosis, enrolled in a pregnancy study. The gene calls are TRBV9 and TRBJ2-3, with a weak D call TRBD1 (5 bases). Sequencing was performed on CD4+ T cells from peripheral blood mononuclear cells, taken before pregnancy. CDR3 DNA sequence: TGTGCCAGCAGCGTAGCTACTGGGGCCTTGAACGCAGATACGCAGTATTTT. Protein sequence: CASSVATGALNADTQYF.